This TCR beta chain is from a study of shared clonotypes between healthy human individuals. Study conclusions and caveats: Only a few donors were included, so the genetic and exposure-history diversity represented was limited.

Assay used: immunoSEQ multiplex PCR; TCRdb lists only in-frame clones, some missing. The sample consists of 400,000 to 600,000 clones, 75% to 85% of them appearing once. In the case of this clone: Antigen specificity is unknown.

Germline V gene data show CDR1 as SNHLY and CDR2 as FYNNEI. The CDR3 extends over 16 amino acids. V lost 6 bases to trimming and J lost 5 bases, with 22 bases between them. The V call is TRBV2, the J call TRBJ2-5; D possibly corresponds to TRBD2 (7 bases). The sequenced sample was PBMCs. This receptor was taken from a woman aged 40 to 50 in good health. Some clones in this sample may be carry-over from other donors' samples. In DNA form, the CDR3 reads TGTGCCAGCAGCCGAAGGGGGGAGGGCCCCCGGGAGACCCAGTACTTC. Protein sequence: CASSRRGEGPRETQYF.